This TCR beta chain emerged from a study of patients and donors after allogeneic stem cell transplantation. TCRdb reanalysed the RT-PCR reads using MiXCR and keeps one entry per CDR3 protein. Of under 30,000 distinct CDR3 sequences listed, approximately 42% are singletons. At least ten counts were recorded for this clonotype. Germline V lookup: CDR1 SGHRS, CDR2 YFSETQ. This CDR3 is built from 13 residues. V was trimmed by 1 base and J by 0 bases, leaving 4 bases between them. The clonotype was recovered from a human donor who was either an allogeneic HSCT recipient or a stem cell or donor lymphocyte infusion donor (not recorded which). It is not recorded whose cells these are; they may come from a transplant donor. The chain recombines TRBV5-1 with TRBJ1-1; D gene unclear. Specimen: blood, either unsorted or a sorted T cell fraction (not recorded which). CDR3 nucleotide sequence: TGCGCCAGCAGCTTGAGAGTGAACACTGAAGCTTTCTTT. Its translation: CASSLRVNTEAFF.